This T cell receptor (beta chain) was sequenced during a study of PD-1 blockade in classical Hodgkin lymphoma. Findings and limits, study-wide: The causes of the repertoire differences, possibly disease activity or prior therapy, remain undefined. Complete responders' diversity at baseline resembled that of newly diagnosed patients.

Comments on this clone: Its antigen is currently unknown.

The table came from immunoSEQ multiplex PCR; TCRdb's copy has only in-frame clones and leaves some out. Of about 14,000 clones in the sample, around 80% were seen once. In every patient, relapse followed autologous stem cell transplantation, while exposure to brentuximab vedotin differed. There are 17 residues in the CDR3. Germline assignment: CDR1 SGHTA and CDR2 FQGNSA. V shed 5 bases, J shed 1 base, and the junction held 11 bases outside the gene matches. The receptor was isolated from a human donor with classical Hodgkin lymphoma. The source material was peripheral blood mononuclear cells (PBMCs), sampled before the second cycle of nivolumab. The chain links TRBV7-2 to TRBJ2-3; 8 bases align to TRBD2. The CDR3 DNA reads TGTGCCAGCAGCCCGACCGAGAGCGGGGGACGCACAGATACGCAGTATTTT. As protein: CASSPTESGGRTDTQYF. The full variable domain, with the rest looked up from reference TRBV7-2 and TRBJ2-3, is GAGVSQSPSNKVTEKGKDVELRCDPISGHTALYWYRQSLGQGLEFLIYFQGNSAPDKSGLPSDRFSAERTGGSVSTLTIQRTQQEDSAVYLCASSPTESGGRTDTQYFGPGTRLTVL.